A single sample gave rise to the 27 T cell receptor beta chains below, sequenced in a study of T cell repertoires in cytomegalovirus infection. Which antigens these TCRs recognize remains unknown. TCRdb used MiXCR to reprocess the reads, holding one entry per CDR3 protein. The sample carries approximately 600,000 distinct CDR3 sequences, over 35% recorded once. Specimen: cultured PBMCs, collected from culture after CMV antigen stimulation. Receptor source: a human donor in good health (CMV status not recorded). Some clones in this sample may be carry-over from other donors' samples.

A few counts support this clonotype. The rearrangement links TRBV7-2 to TRBJ2-3; D unclear. The germline V and J ends were trimmed by 8 bases and 2 bases, with 8 bases remaining between them. Germline V CDR1 and CDR2: SGHTA, FQGNSA. CDR3 size: 12 residues. In DNA form, the CDR3 reads TGTGCCAGCGGGCAGGCCACAGATACGCAGTATTTT. Amino acids: CASGQATDTQYF.

The rearrangement uses TRBV20-1 and TRBJ2-1, with unresolved D. The V end lost 6 bases, the J end lost 8 bases, and 17 bases lay between the germline ends. Germline V CDR1 and CDR2: DFQATT, SNEGSKA (reference sequence). This CDR3 comprises 13 residues. CDR3 loop: CSARLPAKDEQFF. CDR3 nucleotides: TGCAGTGCGAGACTCCCAGCTAAGGATGAGCAGTTCTTC.

This clonotype was detected only a few times. The V gene is TRBV29-1, the J gene TRBJ2-2; unclear D gene. This CDR3 has 13 residues. CDR1 is SQVTM and CDR2 is ANQGSEA in the germline V gene. The germline V and J ends were trimmed by 4 bases and 0 bases, with 6 bases remaining between them. As DNA, the CDR3 is TGCAGCGTTGTCGAAGCGAACACCGGGGAGCTGTTTTTT. Its protein product is CSVVEANTGELFF.

This clonotype was found a few times. The V and J genes are TRBV7-2 and TRBJ2-5; 7 bases are a match to TRBD1. The ends lost 5 bases at V and 5 bases at J; junction bases unmatched: 8. The CDR3 is 14 amino acids. Germline CDR1 and CDR2: SGHTA and FQGNSA. CDR3 bases: TGTGCCAGCAGCCCCCAAGGGGGCGCCGAGACCCAGTACTTC. It codes for CASSPQGGAETQYF. The whole variable domain, remainder taken from reference TRBV7-2 and TRBJ2-5, is GAGVSQSPSNKVTEKGKDVELRCDPISGHTALYWYRQSLGQGLEFLIYFQGNSAPDKSGLPSDRFSAERTGGSVSTLTIQRTQQEDSAVYLCASSPQGGAETQYFGPGTRLLVL.

The rearrangement uses TRBV20-1 and TRBJ2-7, with 9 bases fitting TRBD2. V shed 3 bases and J 4 bases; nucleotides not matched to a gene: 10. CDR1 and CDR2 (germline): DFQATT, SNEGSKA (reference sequence). CDR3 size: 15 residues. The CDR3 reads CSASGGAAGGYEQYF. The CDR3 DNA sequence: TGCAGTGCTAGTGGCGGGGCAGCGGGGGGATACGAGCAGTACTTC.

This chain uses TRBV12-3 or TRBV12-4 with TRBJ2-5; D is unresolved. V lost 5 bases to trimming and J lost 3 bases, with 7 bases between them. This CDR3 region has 12 residues. CDR3 bases: TGTGCCAGCAGTAACACTAAAGAGACCCAGTACTTC. This codes for CASSNTKETQYF.

The rearrangement uses TRBV7-9 and TRBJ1-5; no clear D gene. The CDR3 contains 15 residues. The germline V gene has CDR1 SEHNR and CDR2 FQNEAQ (reference sequence). Deletions cut 5 bases from V and 6 bases from J, with 17 bases between. CDR3 loop: CASSHSLARGQPQHF. The CDR3 coding sequence is TGTGCCAGCAGCCACTCTCTGGCAAGAGGTCAGCCCCAGCATTTT. Drawing the rest from reference TRBV7-9 and TRBJ1-5, the complete variable domain is DTGVSQNPRHKITKRGQNVTFRCDPISEHNRLYWYRQTLGQGPEFLTYFQNEAQLEKSRLLSDRFSAERPKGSFSTLEIQRTEQGDSAMYLCASSHSLARGQPQHFGDGTRLSIL.

The gene calls are TRBV7-6 and TRBJ1-3, with 9 nucleotides matching TRBD1. There are 17 residues in the CDR3. Germline CDR1 SGHVS, CDR2 FNYEAQ. V was pared by 2 bases and J by 6 bases, with 11 bases of the junction left unmatched. The CDR3 loop is CASSLSDTGGAENTIYF. In DNA, the CDR3 is TGTGCCAGCAGCTTATCCGATACAGGGGGCGCGGAAAACACCATATATTTT.

This clonotype was counted a few times. The chain has TRBV4-3 and TRBJ2-7; D is uncertain. The CDR3 is made up of 15 amino acids. Trimming removed 0 bases from V and 4 bases from J, with 13 bases in between. Looked up from germline, CDR1 is LGHNA and CDR2 is YSLEER. CDR3 protein: CASSQDRTVTYEQYF. CDR3 bases: TGCGCCAGCAGCCAAGACCGTACGGTGACTTACGAGCAGTACTTC.

V is TRBV7-2 and J is TRBJ2-6; 7 bases map to TRBD1. J gave up 0 bases and V 2 bases, and 7 bases lay outside the gene matches. CDR3 length: 18 residues. The germline V gene has CDR1 SGHTA and CDR2 FQGNSA. The DNA for the CDR3 is TGTGCCAGCAGCTTACCGTTTGACAGGGCCTCTGGGGCCAACGTCCTGACTTTC. As protein: CASSLPFDRASGANVLTF.

The rearrangement uses TRBV7-2 and TRBJ2-4; TRBD1 is a possible D gene (5 bases). Germline V gene lookup returns CDR1 SGHTA and CDR2 FQGNSA. V shed 4 bases and J shed 3 bases, with 10 bases lying between them. The CDR3 loop spans 14 amino acids. This CDR3 is CASSSGHHKNIQYF. The CDR3 region has the DNA TGTGCCAGCAGCTCAGGACATCACAAAAACATTCAGTACTTC.

This chain links TRBV10-3 with TRBJ1-3; D perhaps matches TRBD1 (6 bases). The V end lost 7 bases, the J end lost 0 bases, and 13 bases lay between the germline ends. The CDR3 contains 15 residues. Germline CDR1 and CDR2: ENHRY and SYGVKD. Here the CDR3 reads CAITRQDFSGNTIYF. CDR3 DNA: TGTGCCATCACTCGACAGGATTTCTCTGGAAACACCATATATTTT.

J is TRBJ2-1 and V is TRBV18, with D possibly TRBD1 on 6 matching bases. CDR3 length equals 16 residues. Germline lookup yields CDR1 KGHSH and CDR2 LQKENI. Trimming stripped 1 base from V and 5 bases from J, with 15 bases between. CDR3 sequence: CASSPLARQDDNEQFF. The DNA for the CDR3 is TGTGCCAGCTCACCACTCGCCCGACAGGACGACAATGAGCAGTTCTTC.

Note on this clonotype: At one of its ends the junction is not consistent with the germline gene, which may arise from a read error. This chain links TRBV20-1 with TRBJ2-5, with D possibly being TRBD2 (6 bases). The CDR3 totals 15 residues. Germline values: CDR1 DFQATT, CDR2 SNEGSKA (reference sequence). Written as DNA, the CDR3 is TGCAGAGCTACCCCCTTCGGAGGGGAGATCGAGACCCAGTACTTC. Its translation is CRATPFGGEIETQYF.

The CDR3 reads CASSLSRVAGGPVEQYF. The DNA of the CDR3 is TGTGCCAGCAGTTTATCCAGAGTAGCGGGAGGGCCTGTCGAGCAGTACTTC. This sequence joins TRBV28 and TRBJ2-7; the match to TRBD2 covers 11 bases. The V segment lost 1 base and the J segment 6 bases; nucleotides outside the gene matches: 11. This CDR3 is 17 amino acids long. Germline CDR1 reads MDHEN; CDR2 reads SYDVKM.

This clonotype appeared a few times. The rearrangement joins TRBV6-1 to TRBJ1-1, with a weak D call TRBD1 (6 bases). The CDR3 totals 14 residues. The germline V and J ends were trimmed by 7 bases and 0 bases, with 12 bases remaining between them. Germline V gives CDR1 MNHNS, CDR2 SASEGT. The CDR3 loop reads CASTLDSMNTEAFF. As DNA, the CDR3 is TGTGCCAGCACCTTGGACAGCATGAACACTGAAGCTTTCTTT.

The chain combines TRBV28 with TRBJ2-3, with TRBD2 matching 9 bases. The CDR3 spans 17 residues. CDR1 MDHEN and CDR2 SYDVKM come from the germline V gene. Losses at the gene ends were 5 bases for V and 5 bases for J; bases not matched to a gene: 14. The CDR3 sequence is CASSIPAASGARDTQYF. In nucleotides, the CDR3 is TGTGCCAGCAGTATTCCCGCGGCTAGCGGGGCGCGAGATACGCAGTATTTT.

This clonotype came up a few times. The rearrangement links TRBV7-9 to TRBJ1-1; the D gene is possibly TRBD1 (5 bases). CDR3 length: 14 amino acids. V lost 5 bases and J lost 4, with 14 bases in between. In germline, CDR1 is SEHNR, CDR2 FQNEAQ (reference sequence). CDR3 bases: TGTGCCAGCAGCCCGGGGCACTTAAGCACTGAAGCTTTCTTT. Protein product: CASSPGHLSTEAFF.

This clonotype was seen many times. This chain joins TRBV7-2 and TRBJ1-1; D remains unclear. V lost 1 base and J 9 bases, leaving 12 bases between the germline ends. The CDR3 has 13 residues. Germline V gene sequence: CDR1 SGHTA, CDR2 FQGNSA. Written as DNA, the CDR3 is TGTGCCAGCAGCTTAGGGGCGGGTGGTAAAGCTTTCTTT. It specifies CASSLGAGGKAFF.

In this sample, this clonotype turned up a few times. This chain links TRBV7-2 with TRBJ2-5; D ambiguous. The length of the CDR3 is 15 residues. Trimming stripped 1 base from V and 5 bases from J, with 14 bases between. Germline lookup yields CDR1 SGHTA and CDR2 FQGNSA. The CDR3 here is CASSLVWGSRETQYF. For the CDR3, the DNA is TGTGCCAGCAGCTTAGTTTGGGGTAGCCGGGAGACCCAGTACTTC.

The sample holds a few counts of this clonotype. The V and J genes are TRBV6-2 or TRBV6-3 and TRBJ2-7; possible D gene TRBD2, 5 bases. The CDR3 spans 16 residues. Looked up from germline, CDR1 is MNHEY and CDR2 is SVGEGT. V was clipped by 2 bases and J by 2 bases, with 16 bases between them. CDR3 loop: CASSYPSALRAYEQYF. Here the CDR3 DNA reads TGTGCCAGCAGTTACCCCAGCGCACTGAGGGCCTACGAGCAGTACTTC.

The chain couples TRBV7-2 to TRBJ2-2, with no clear D. V lost 0 bases and J 6 bases, leaving 8 bases between the germline ends. The germline CDR1 and CDR2 sequences are SGHTA and FQGNSA. CDR3 length: 14 residues. Written as DNA, the CDR3 is TGTGCCAGCAGCTTAGCGTATCGTTCCGGGGAGCTGTTTTTT. Translation gives CASSLAYRSGELFF.

V is TRBV14 and J is TRBJ2-7; D is unclear. From germline, CDR1 is SGHDN and CDR2 FVKESK. V lost 1 base and J 4 bases, leaving 8 bases between the germline ends. There are 13 residues in the CDR3. In DNA form, the CDR3 reads TGTGCCAGCAGCCAAGCACGAAGATACGAGCAGTACTTC. Its protein product is CASSQARRYEQYF.

CDR3 bases: TGCGCCAGCAGCCAAGAAGGCCACACAAATTCACCCCTCCACTTT. It specifies CASSQEGHTNSPLHF. This chain joins TRBV4-3 and TRBJ1-6, with D uncertain. Trimming removed 0 bases from V and 7 bases from J, with 10 bases in between. There are 15 residues in the CDR3. CDR1 and CDR2 from the germline V gene are LGHNA and YSLEER.

This clonotype was seen a single time. This chain links TRBV28 with TRBJ2-7; the match to TRBD1 covers 8 bases. J was trimmed by 6 bases and V by 4 bases; bases with no gene match: 11. CDR1 and CDR2 (germline): MDHEN, SYDVKM. The CDR3 contains 15 residues. CDR3 residues: CASSSITGGMREQYF. The CDR3 DNA follows: TGTGCCAGCAGTTCGATCACAGGGGGAATGCGCGAGCAGTACTTC.

This clonotype has a handful of counts. The CDR3 is CATGGNKNIQYF. CDR3 in DNA: TGTGCCACCGGGGGGAATAAAAACATTCAGTACTTC. This chain joins TRBV12-3 or TRBV12-4 and TRBJ2-4; TRBD2 matches at 7 bases. Losses at the gene ends were 10 bases for V and 4 bases for J; bases not matched to a gene: 4. The CDR3 has 12 amino acids.

This clonotype was counted a few times. The V call is TRBV12-3 or TRBV12-4, the J call TRBJ2-1; D unclear. Trimming stripped 2 bases from V and 11 bases from J, with 13 bases between. CDR3 length: 13 residues. In DNA form, the CDR3 reads TGTGCCAGCAGTTTATTTGGGCAGATCAAGCAGTTCTTC. Translation gives CASSLFGQIKQFF.